This TCR beta chain was identified in a study of T cell changes during pregnancy in multiple sclerosis. This CDR3 region has 9 residues. Libraries were prepared by immunoSEQ multiplex PCR; TCRdb keeps only in-frame clonotypes and omits some of them. The profile shows approximately 61,000 clones, roughly 86% of them singletons. Only a few counts were recorded for this clone. The chain has TRBV21-1 and TRBJ1-2. TRBV21-1 is a documented pseudogene. The sequence came from a female donor with multiple sclerosis, enrolled in a pregnancy study. The sample in question was peripheral blood, obtained in the first trimester of pregnancy. Here the CDR3 reads CASIGFFTF. The CDR3 region has the DNA TGTGCCAGTATCGGTTTTTTCACCTTC.